Below, one T cell receptor (beta chain) is given with its context. In the authors' workflow: Estimation of nucleated cell counts was performed using reference gene primer amplification. Profiled with immunoSEQ multiplex PCR; TCRdb holds only in-frame clones, not every one. That table furnishes V, J and clone size, whereas the DNA furnished D and trimming. The table has about 210,000 clones, about 90% seen once. This record comes from a study of blood T cell repertoires in COVID-19. Across the whole study: Acute-phase and convalescent COVID-19 samples originated in the United States, Italy and Spain. The analysed material was cDNA or gDNA that came from T cells, B-cell-depleted T cells, or PBMCs.

The CDR3 extends over 16 amino acids. Per germline, CDR1 LNHDA and CDR2 SQIVND (reference sequence). V was trimmed by 2 bases and J by 0 bases, leaving 11 bases between them. Sequences were obtained from peripheral blood. The chain combines TRBV19 with TRBJ1-5, with D hard to call. The receptor's source is a man aged 25-40 years with acute or convalescent COVID-19. CDR3 residues: CASSILVADSNQPQHF. The DNA for the CDR3 is TGTGCCAGTAGTATACTAGTGGCGGATAGCAATCAGCCCCAGCATTTT.